This T cell receptor (beta chain) was sequenced during a study of tumor-infiltrating lymphocytes in primary liver carcinoma. The CDR3 totals 13 residues. With 7 bases removed from V and 4 bases from J, the gap between germline ends came to 13 bases. Germline V gene lookup returns CDR1 SGHVS and CDR2 FQNEAQ. Starting material of around 490 ng total RNA yielded TCR beta cDNA via a constant-region primer. Three nested multiplex PCR rounds, a slightly modified ARM-PCR, produced the libraries for TCR beta. Primers for the first two PCR rounds were TRBV1-TRBV30 forward primers and a C-beta reverse primer (roughly 10 cycles per round). TCRdb re-called the multiplex PCR reads with MiXCR, one entry per CDR3 protein. The sample lists hundreds of thousands of distinct CDR3 sequences; almost 60% were seen once. Germline DNA was also extracted, and blood RNA derived from unsorted whole blood.

Sample: peripheral blood. V is TRBV7-8 and J is TRBJ2-5; possible D gene TRBD1, 6 bases. The TCR comes from a woman aged 25 to 39 with primary liver carcinoma and hepatitis B virus infection. The CDR3 loop reads CASTRQETETQYF. Here the CDR3 DNA reads TGTGCCAGCACCCGACAGGAGACAGAGACCCAGTACTTC.